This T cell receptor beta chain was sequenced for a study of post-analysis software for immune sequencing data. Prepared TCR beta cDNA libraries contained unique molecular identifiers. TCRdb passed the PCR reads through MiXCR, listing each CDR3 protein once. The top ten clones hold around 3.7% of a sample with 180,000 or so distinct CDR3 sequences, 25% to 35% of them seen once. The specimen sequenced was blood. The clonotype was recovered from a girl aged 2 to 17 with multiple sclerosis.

The DNA of the CDR3 is TGCAGCGCGGGGAGGGGACAGGGCTACAATGAGCAGTTCTTC. Translating gives CSAGRGQGYNEQFF. The J gene is TRBJ2-1, the V gene TRBV29-1; the match to TRBD1 covers 9 bases. The CDR3 totals 14 residues. Unmatched junction bases numbered 7, after V lost 7 bases and J lost 3 bases. Germline CDR1 SQVTM, CDR2 ANQGSEA.